A selection of T cell receptor beta chains follows, all from one sample in a study of blood T cell repertoires in COVID-19. The assay was immunoSEQ multiplex PCR, and TCRdb's table has in-frame clones only and misses some. The sample carries roughly 76,000 clones, around 70% recorded once. The source material was peripheral blood. The receptors here all came from a man in his sixties or seventies with acute or convalescent COVID-19. The conserved cysteine and the conserved F or W are not part of the CDR3 here. D genes are given only for firm matches.

d_call: TRBD2; v_call: TRBV10-1; j_call: TRBJ2-1; cdr3_aa: ASSHGLAGGDNEQF
d_call: NA; v_call: TRBV28; j_call: TRBJ1-5; cdr3_aa: ASRGQGPNQPQH
d_call: NA; v_call: TRBV24-1; j_call: TRBJ2-2; cdr3_aa: ATSDLQGNTGELF
d_call: TRBD2; v_call: TRBV10-1; j_call: TRBJ2-7; cdr3_aa: ASSASGSPWEQY
d_call: NA; v_call: TRBV7-3; j_call: TRBJ2-7; cdr3_aa: ASSLAGRYEQY
d_call: TRBD1; v_call: TRBV6-5; j_call: TRBJ1-2; cdr3_aa: ASLLGTDNYGYT
d_call: NA; v_call: TRBV24-1; j_call: TRBJ2-1; cdr3_aa: ATSDILQVNEQF
d_call: TRBD2; v_call: TRBV9; j_call: TRBJ2-1; cdr3_aa: ASSVGASGIGGQF
d_call: TRBD1; v_call: TRBV19; j_call: TRBJ1-5; cdr3_aa: ASSNPTQGAGQPQH
d_call: NA; v_call: TRBV19; j_call: TRBJ1-5; cdr3_aa: ASSIDGYSNQPQH
d_call: NA; v_call: TRBV9; j_call: TRBJ1-3; cdr3_aa: ASSVDSFSGNTIY
d_call: NA; v_call: TRBV7-3; j_call: TRBJ2-1; cdr3_aa: ASSSGGPRGYNEQF
d_call: TRBD2; v_call: TRBV9; j_call: TRBJ2-1; cdr3_aa: ASSAFGTFGGGEQF
d_call: TRBD1; v_call: TRBV6-5; j_call: TRBJ2-3; cdr3_aa: ASSRQGRSTDTQY
d_call: TRBD1; v_call: TRBV6-5; j_call: TRBJ1-5; cdr3_aa: ASRPDRVGNQPQH
d_call: TRBD1; v_call: TRBV10-3; j_call: TRBJ1-2; cdr3_aa: AISETRTGEGYGYT
d_call: TRBD1; v_call: TRBV7-2; j_call: TRBJ2-7; cdr3_aa: VTKEDRGSYEQY
d_call: NA; v_call: TRBV7-9; j_call: TRBJ2-5; cdr3_aa: ASSLGFSLEIETQY
d_call: NA; v_call: TRBV19; j_call: TRBJ1-1; cdr3_aa: ASSIQGMNTEAF
d_call: TRBD1; v_call: TRBV6-5; j_call: TRBJ2-1; cdr3_aa: ASSPDRGLGNEQF
d_call: NA; v_call: TRBV9; j_call: TRBJ2-1; cdr3_aa: ASSLYLVNEQF
d_call: NA; v_call: TRBV7-9; j_call: TRBJ2-1; cdr3_aa: ASSFPRGNHNEQF
d_call: NA; v_call: TRBV6-2/TRBV6-3; j_call: TRBJ2-3; cdr3_aa: ASSRTFPDTQY
d_call: TRBD1; v_call: TRBV6-5; j_call: TRBJ1-5; cdr3_aa: ASRSDRGNQPQH
d_call: TRBD1; v_call: TRBV29-1; j_call: TRBJ2-7; cdr3_aa: SVGGDRYYEQY
d_call: NA; v_call: TRBV5-1; j_call: TRBJ1-4; cdr3_aa: ASSLVPSTNEKLF
d_call: NA; v_call: TRBV6-6; j_call: TRBJ2-7; cdr3_aa: ASSPPNRGEYEQY
d_call: NA; v_call: TRBV5-1; j_call: TRBJ2-7; cdr3_aa: ASSRDNSYEQY